The subject of this entry is one T cell receptor beta chain. Its antigen is undetermined. At one boundary the junction diverges from the germline segment, which might be a read error. The record originates from a study of tumor and adjacent non-tumor tissue in lung cancer. Study-level information: Patients were aged about 30 to 76, approximately 11 men and a handful of women, stage I to III.

No cell sorting was done before RNA was extracted from the tissue. This non-tumor lung sample came from over 3 cm beyond the tumor edge. The library came from three nested PCR rounds adapted from ARM-PCR protocols. MiXCR, applied by TCRdb to the multiplex PCR reads, yields one record per CDR3 protein. Of about 48,000 distinct CDR3 sequences in the sample, 64% were seen once. Study-level results: Normal lung showed higher cumulative top 100 clone frequency than tumor. Significantly higher TCR diversity was found in tumor than normal lung. Higher tumor TCR diversity was associated with shorter survival.

The germline CDR1 and CDR2 sequences are DFQATT and SNEGSKA (reference sequence). CDR3 length: 12 residues. Specimen: distant non-tumor lung tissue. This chain joins TRBV20-1 and TRBJ2-7; maybe TRBD2 (5 bases). This receptor was identified in a woman between 70 and 85 years old with non-small cell lung cancer. CDR3 sequence: CSATGLPYEQYF. The CDR3, as DNA: TGCAGTGCTACCGGACTCCCGTACGAGCAGTACTTT.